These 21 T cell receptor beta chains share one sample of origin, sequenced in a study of shared clonotypes between healthy human individuals. Clones were sequenced by immunoSEQ multiplex PCR, and TCRdb holds only the in-frame ones, with some missing. The table has 1,400,000 or so clones, 98% seen once. Sequencing was done on a sample of naive CD4+ T cells sorted from blood. As for subset: CD45RA+ positively selected. The receptors here all came from a man younger than 40 in good health.

This chain joins TRBV4-3 and TRBJ2-7; unclear D gene. CDR3 length: 13 amino acids. The V gene's germline CDR1 is LGHNA and CDR2 YSLEER. Between the trimmed V and J ends, which lost 1 base and 3 bases, there was a span of 7 bases. The DNA for the CDR3 is TGCGCCAGCAGCCAAGGCCAGAACTACGAGCAGTACTTC. Translated: CASSQGQNYEQYF.

This chain joins TRBV18 and TRBJ1-1; the D is unclear. Germline CDR1 and CDR2: KGHSH and LQKENI. The germline V and J ends were trimmed by 0 bases and 2 bases, with 10 bases remaining between them. The CDR3 loop spans 15 amino acids. The CDR3: CASSPPGRQNTEAFF. The CDR3 DNA sequence: TGTGCCAGCTCACCACCGGGTAGACAAAACACTGAAGCTTTCTTT.

V is TRBV7-2 and J is TRBJ2-7, with D perhaps matching TRBD1 or TRBD2 (5 bases each). V was trimmed by 0 bases and J by 3 bases, leaving 9 bases between them. The CDR3 has 14 residues. Germline assignment: CDR1 SGHTA and CDR2 FQGNSA. The CDR3 region is CASSLAGPIYEQYF. CDR3 nucleotides: TGTGCCAGCAGCTTAGCGGGACCTATCTACGAGCAGTACTTC.

The chain employs TRBV7-2 and TRBJ1-1; weak D call: TRBD1 (5 bases). Germline assignment: CDR1 SGHTA and CDR2 FQGNSA. This CDR3 is built from 15 residues. The V end lost 0 bases, the J end lost 5 bases, and 13 bases lay between the germline ends. DNA for the CDR3: TGTGCCAGCAGCTTAGCGGAAGGGGCCGGAACTGAAGCTTTCTTT. Translating it yields CASSLAEGAGTEAFF.

Turning to this clone: At the DNA level, this CDR3 is encoded by other sequences in the same sample as well. This chain uses TRBV2 with TRBJ2-3, with unresolved D. This CDR3 spans 11 amino acids. Germline V gene lookup returns CDR1 SNHLY and CDR2 FYNNEI. V lost 3 bases to trimming and J lost 4 bases, with 2 bases between them. DNA for the CDR3: TGTGCCAGCAGTGACCCAGATACGCAGTATTTT. Protein product: CASSDPDTQYF.

The chain recombines TRBV6-6 with TRBJ2-7, with 9 bases identical to TRBD1. This CDR3 has 14 residues. The trim removed 0 bases at V and 6 bases at J, leaving 3 bases unmatched. Germline CDR1 and CDR2: MNHNY and SVGAGI (reference sequence). CDR3 nucleotides: TGTGCCAGCAGTTACTCCGGGACAGGGACCGAGCAGTACTTC. Amino acids: CASSYSGTGTEQYF.

This clone is a singleton in its sample. This rearrangement joins TRBV5-4 to TRBJ2-2; 7 positions agree with TRBD1. CDR3 length: 16 residues. Germline trimming cut 4 bases from V and 4 bases from J; bases unmatched to any gene: 10. Germline CDR1 reads SGHNT; CDR2 reads YYREEE (reference sequence). The CDR3 DNA is TGTGCCAGCAGCCAGTCCGGGACAGTGGGCACCGGGGAGCTGTTTTTT. Protein sequence: CASSQSGTVGTGELFF.

This rearrangement joins TRBV5-4 to TRBJ2-7; a possible D gene is TRBD1 (6 bases). The germline V and J ends were trimmed by 2 bases and 3 bases, with 12 bases remaining between them. The V gene's germline CDR1 is SGHNT and CDR2 YYREEE (reference sequence). CDR3 size: 14 residues. The CDR3 coding sequence is TGTGCCAGCAGCTTCTCCAACAGGGTCTACGAGCAGTACTTC. It translates to CASSFSNRVYEQYF.

The chain has TRBV5-1 and TRBJ2-1, with D unclear. Germline V gene data show CDR1 as SGHRS and CDR2 as YFSETQ. V dropped 2 bases and J dropped 0 bases, with 12 bases sitting between them. This CDR3 comprises 16 residues. The CDR3 region has the DNA TGCGCCAGCAGCTTAGCTTCTTCCAGCTCCTACAATGAGCAGTTCTTC. Translated: CASSLASSSSYNEQFF.

This clone was found once. The rearrangement uses TRBV19 and TRBJ2-7; tentatively, D is TRBD2 (6 bases). CDR3 length equals 16 residues. Germline V CDR1 and CDR2: LNHDA, SQIVND (reference sequence). V dropped 6 bases and J dropped 0 bases, with 18 bases sitting between them. The CDR3 sequence: CASSTNRPGGSYEQYF. The CDR3 nucleotides are TGTGCCAGTAGCACCAACCGACCCGGGGGCTCCTACGAGCAGTACTTC. Variable domain in full (rest from reference TRBV19 and TRBJ2-7): DGGITQSPKYLFRKEGQNVTLSCEQNLNHDAMYWYRQDPGQGLRLIYYSQIVNDFQKGDIAEGYSVSREKKESFPLTVTSAQKNPTAFYLCASSTNRPGGSYEQYFGPGTRLTVT.

V is TRBV27 and J is TRBJ1-1, with a tentative D call TRBD1 (5 bases). The CDR3 runs to 14 residues. Germline CDR1 and CDR2: MNHEY and SMNVEV (reference sequence). Trimming stripped 9 bases from V and 0 bases from J, with 14 bases between. The CDR3 region is CASRGSGMNTEAFF. The CDR3 coding sequence is TGTGCCAGTAGGGGCAGCGGCATGAACACTGAAGCTTTCTTT.

J is TRBJ2-5 and V is TRBV27; 9 nucleotides line up with TRBD2. The CDR3 runs 15 residues. The V segment lost 5 bases and the J segment 2 bases; nucleotides outside the gene matches: 6. Per the germline V gene, CDR1 is MNHEY and CDR2 is SMNVEV (reference sequence). The CDR3 region is CASSLSGRRQETQYF. CDR3 nucleotide sequence: TGTGCCAGCAGTCTGAGCGGGAGGAGGCAAGAGACCCAGTACTTC.

This clone was detected only once. The chain is built from TRBV6-5 and TRBJ1-2, with D possibly being TRBD1 (5 bases). CDR3 length equals 13 residues. Germline assignment: CDR1 MNHEY and CDR2 SVGAGI. Trimming took off 7 bases at V and 7 bases at J, with 16 bases between the two ends. CDR3 nucleotides: TGTGCCAGCAACACCGGGGGGGGAGGTGGCTACACCTTC. It encodes CASNTGGGGGYTF.

The chain is built from TRBV4-2 and TRBJ1-5; D uncertain. The V end lost 1 base, the J end lost 6 bases, and 13 bases lay between the germline ends. CDR1 is LGHNA, CDR2 YNFKEQ, per germline. CDR3 size: 15 residues. The CDR3 DNA is TGTGCCAGCAGCCAAGGGAGTAGAGGTGTTCAGCCCCAGCATTTT. Translated, it gives CASSQGSRGVQPQHF.

A remark on this clone: The identical CDR3 is also encoded by other nucleotide sequences in the sample. The V gene is TRBV5-1, the J gene TRBJ2-3; maybe TRBD2 (5 bases). This CDR3 contains 15 residues. The V gene lost 0 bases and the J gene lost 0 bases, with 8 bases spanning the gap. Per the germline V gene, CDR1 is SGHRS and CDR2 is YFSETQ. The CDR3 spells CASSLDLASTDTQYF. DNA of the CDR3: TGCGCCAGCAGCTTGGACCTAGCTAGCACAGATACGCAGTATTTT.

The chain couples TRBV5-4 to TRBJ2-3; D is undetermined. This CDR3 is 15 amino acids long. V lost 0 bases, J lost 5 bases, and 13 bases lay in between. Germline CDR1 SGHNT, CDR2 YYREEE (reference sequence). For the CDR3, the DNA is TGTGCCAGCAGCTTGGAGGCAGCAAGCGTAGATACGCAGTATTTT. It yields the protein CASSLEAASVDTQYF.

The V gene is TRBV13, the J gene TRBJ1-3, with 8 bases fitting TRBD1. Germline CDR1 reads PRHDT; CDR2 reads FYEKMQ (reference sequence). This CDR3 is built from 15 residues. The trim removed 10 bases at V and 2 bases at J, leaving 10 bases unmatched. This CDR3 reads CATETKTGAGNTIYF. In DNA form, the CDR3 reads TGTGCCACCGAGACCAAGACAGGGGCTGGAAACACCATATATTTT.

The chain uses TRBV7-2 and TRBJ2-1; D call uncertain. This CDR3 spans 13 amino acids. The germline gives CDR1 SGHTA, CDR2 FQGNSA. The V and J ends lost 5 bases and 10 bases respectively, with 15 bases between them. For the CDR3, the DNA is TGTGCCAGCAGCCCCCTCTACGGAAGGGAGCAGTTCTTC. This sequence encodes CASSPLYGREQFF.

This clone was detected only once. The chain has TRBV11-1 and TRBJ1-3; no reliable D call. This CDR3 is 13 amino acids long. From germline, CDR1 is SGHAT and CDR2 FQDESV (reference sequence). V shed 4 bases and J shed 2 bases, with 6 bases lying between them. For the CDR3, the DNA is TGTGCCAGCAGCTCCAGACCTGGAAACACCATATATTTT. The encoded protein is CASSSRPGNTIYF.

The rearrangement joins TRBV6-5 to TRBJ2-3, with 10 bases matching TRBD1. The V gene end was trimmed by 2 bases and the J gene end by 4 bases; junction bases not matched to a gene: 3. Germline lookup yields CDR1 MNHEY and CDR2 SVGAGI. The CDR3 has 15 residues. CDR3 in DNA: TGTGCCAGCAGTTACGGGGACAGGGGTCCAGATACGCAGTATTTT. Translation: CASSYGDRGPDTQYF.

This sequence joins TRBV2 and TRBJ1-5, with 7 bases that match TRBD1. The V gene's germline CDR1 is SNHLY and CDR2 FYNNEI. There are 16 residues in the CDR3. V shed 1 base and J 4 bases; nucleotides not matched to a gene: 7. Here the CDR3 reads CASSEVGGGINQPQHF. DNA for the CDR3: TGTGCCAGCAGTGAAGTTGGAGGGGGCATTAATCAGCCCCAGCATTTT.